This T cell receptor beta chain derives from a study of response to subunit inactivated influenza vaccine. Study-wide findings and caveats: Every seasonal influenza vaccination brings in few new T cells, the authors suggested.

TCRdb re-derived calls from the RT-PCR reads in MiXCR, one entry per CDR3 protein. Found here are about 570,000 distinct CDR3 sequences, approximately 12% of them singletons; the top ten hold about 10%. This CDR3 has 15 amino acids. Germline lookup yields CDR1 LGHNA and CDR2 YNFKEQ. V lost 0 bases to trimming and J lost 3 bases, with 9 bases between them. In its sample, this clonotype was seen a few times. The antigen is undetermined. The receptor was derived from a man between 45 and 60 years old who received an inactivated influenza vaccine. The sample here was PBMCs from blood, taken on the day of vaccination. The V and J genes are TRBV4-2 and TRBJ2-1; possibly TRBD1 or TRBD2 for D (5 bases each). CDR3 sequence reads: CASSQDREYYNEQFF. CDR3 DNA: TGTGCCAGCAGCCAAGACAGGGAGTACTACAATGAGCAGTTCTTC.